The 29 T cell receptor beta chains given below trace back to one sample, sequenced in a study of cytomegalovirus exposure and HLA in healthy donors. Method: immunoSEQ multiplex PCR; TCRdb's copy keeps in-frame clones and lacks some. Of 150,000 to 180,000 clones in the sample, around nine tenths were seen once. The material sequenced was PBMCs. All receptors derive from a man aged 18 to 29 in good health and CMV-seropositive.

The gene calls are TRBV6-1 and TRBJ1-2; no reliable D call. Deletions cut 7 bases from V and 5 bases from J, with 17 bases between. This CDR3 is 14 amino acids long. Per the germline V gene, CDR1 is MNHNS and CDR2 is SASEGT. The CDR3 nucleotides are TGTGCCAGCATCTCTCCCTTTGAGAGGTATGGCTACACCTTC. Translating it yields CASISPFERYGYTF.

The CDR3 DNA reads TGTGCCAGCAGCACCGGGACTAGCGGGACCACCGGGGAGCTGTTTTTT. Translating gives CASSTGTSGTTGELFF. The chain uses TRBV7-3 and TRBJ2-2, with 13 bases aligning to TRBD2. The junction had 4 bases not matched to a gene; V was cut back by 5 bases and J by 4 bases. Germline CDR1 and CDR2: SGHTA and FQGTGA. The CDR3 spans 16 residues.

This clone was counted only a few times. The rearrangement joins TRBV6-6 to TRBJ1-6; D might be TRBD1 (6 bases). CDR3 length: 14 amino acids. Between the trimmed V and J ends, which lost 8 bases and 6 bases, there was a span of 14 bases. CDR1 MNHNY and CDR2 SVGAGI come from the germline V gene (reference sequence). CDR3 protein: CASLDGRGNSPLHF. The DNA for the CDR3 is TGTGCCAGCCTCGACGGCAGGGGTAATTCACCCCTCCACTTT.

This chain joins TRBV30 and TRBJ1-5; D remains unclear. CDR3 length equals 13 residues. Germline lookup yields CDR1 GTSNPN and CDR2 SVGIG (reference sequence). Trimming stripped 2 bases from V and 8 bases from J, with 13 bases between. This chain's CDR3 is CAWSLLPREPQHF. The CDR3 DNA reads TGTGCCTGGAGTTTACTCCCGCGGGAGCCCCAGCATTTT.

The chain carries TRBV19 and TRBJ2-2; D is perhaps TRBD1 (5 bases). In germline, CDR1 is LNHDA, CDR2 SQIVND (reference sequence). V was pared by 5 bases and J by 0 bases, with 10 bases between. This CDR3 region has 15 residues. The CDR3 DNA sequence: TGTGCCAGTAGTTCGCAGGGATCGAACACCGGGGAGCTGTTTTTT. Its translation is CASSSQGSNTGELFF.

Only a few counts were recorded for this clone. CDR3 bases: TGTGCCAGCAGCTTAGGGACTAGCGGGGGGCGAGATACGCAGTATTTT. It codes for CASSLGTSGGRDTQYF. The chain links TRBV11-3 to TRBJ2-3; TRBD2 matches 14 bases. Trimming at V came to 1 base and at J to 5 bases, leaving 2 bases not matched to a gene. Germline CDR1 SGHNT, CDR2 YENEEA. This CDR3 is 16 amino acids long.

The V and J genes are TRBV4-3 and TRBJ2-7; D remains unclear. CDR3 length: 14 amino acids. Germline V gives CDR1 LGHNA, CDR2 YSLEER. V was clipped by 4 bases and J by 3 bases, with 13 bases between them. The CDR3 sequence: CASSLFWADYEQYF. CDR3 nucleotide sequence: TGCGCCAGCAGCCTATTTTGGGCCGACTACGAGCAGTACTTC.

The V gene is TRBV4-3, the J gene TRBJ2-2, with TRBD2 matching 9 bases. CDR1 is LGHNA, CDR2 YSLEER, per germline. The CDR3 consists of 17 residues. Trimming removed 0 bases from V and 4 bases from J; junction bases left unmatched: 6. This chain's CDR3 is CASSQDPRGGVTGELFF. In DNA form, the CDR3 reads TGCGCCAGCAGCCAAGATCCTCGCGGGGGGGTCACCGGGGAGCTGTTTTTT.

V and J are TRBV9 and TRBJ2-5; TRBD2 aligns across 8 bases. The CDR3 spans 13 residues. V trimming: 4 bases; J trimming: 5 bases; junction bases outside the gene matches: 4. CDR1 is SGDLS and CDR2 is YYNGEE in the germline V gene. This CDR3 is CASSFGGAETQYF. As DNA, the CDR3 is TGTGCCAGCAGCTTCGGGGGGGCGGAGACCCAGTACTTC.

The chain has TRBV6-1 and TRBJ2-1, with D possibly matching TRBD1 (6 bases). Deletions cut 7 bases from V and 4 bases from J, with 17 bases between. This CDR3 region has 15 residues. Germline CDR1 and CDR2: MNHNS and SASEGT. CDR3 loop: CASNFGTTLYNEQFF. CDR3 nucleotide sequence: TGTGCCAGCAATTTCGGGACAACCTTGTACAATGAGCAGTTCTTC.

This clone was seen just once. V gene TRBV2 combines with J gene TRBJ2-1, with 7 bases that match TRBD1. The V gene end was trimmed by 10 bases and the J gene end by 3 bases; junction bases not matched to a gene: 9. The CDR3 spans 14 residues. Germline V gene lookup returns CDR1 SNHLY and CDR2 FYNNEI. The CDR3 reads CATTDRVGYNEQFF. In nucleotides, the CDR3 is TGTGCCACTACAGACAGGGTTGGCTACAATGAGCAGTTCTTC.

This chain connects TRBV5-1 to TRBJ2-3; the match to TRBD2 covers 10 bases. The germline V gene has CDR1 SGHRS and CDR2 YFSETQ. CDR3 size: 16 residues. J lost 5 bases, V lost 0 bases, and 6 bases had no gene match. CDR3 nucleotide sequence: TGCGCCAGCAGCTTGGCTCTAGCGGGAGCTAGAGATACGCAGTATTTT. Translated: CASSLALAGARDTQYF. The full variable domain, rest sourced from reference TRBV5-1 and TRBJ2-3, is KAGVTQTPRYLIKTRGQQVTLSCSPISGHRSVSWYQQTPGQGLQFLFEYFSETQRNKGNFPGRFSGRQFSNSRSEMNVSTLELGDSALYLCASSLALAGARDTQYFGPGTRLTVL.

This clone has only one observation. The CDR3 region is CASSFVDRGNTEAFF. CDR3 coding DNA: TGTGCCAGCAGCTTTGTGGACAGGGGGAACACTGAAGCTTTCTTT. J is TRBJ1-1 and V is TRBV7-9; TRBD1 matches at 9 bases. Germline V gene data show CDR1 as SEHNR and CDR2 as FQNEAQ (reference sequence). The CDR3 length is 15 residues. The V gene end was trimmed by 3 bases and the J gene end by 1 base; junction bases not matched to a gene: 3.

The chain has TRBV11-2 and TRBJ1-2; D may be TRBD1 (5 bases). This CDR3 is 13 amino acids long. Germline V gene lookup returns CDR1 SGHAT and CDR2 FQNNGV. The V and J ends lost 2 bases and 2 bases respectively, with 6 bases between them. The CDR3 nucleotides read TGTGCCAGCAGCTTATCAGGGAACTATGGCTACACCTTC. Its protein product is CASSLSGNYGYTF. Combining the CDR3 with reference TRBV11-2 and TRBJ1-2 gives the whole variable domain EAGVAQSPRYKIIEKRQSVAFWCNPISGHATLYWYQQILGQGPKLLIQFQNNGVVDDSQLPKDRFSAERLKGVDSTLKIQPAKLEDSAVYLCASSLSGNYGYTFGSGTRLTVV.

The rearrangement joins TRBV5-1 to TRBJ1-2; 8 bases fit TRBD1. The CDR3 extends over 15 amino acids. Germline V gene data show CDR1 as SGHRS and CDR2 as YFSETQ. The junction had 10 bases not matched to a gene; V was cut back by 4 bases and J by 5 bases. The CDR3 bases are TGCGCCAGCAGCCCGGGACAGGCAGTTCCATATGGCTACACCTTC. Translating gives CASSPGQAVPYGYTF. The full variable domain, rest sourced from reference TRBV5-1 and TRBJ1-2, is KAGVTQTPRYLIKTRGQQVTLSCSPISGHRSVSWYQQTPGQGLQFLFEYFSETQRNKGNFPGRFSGRQFSNSRSEMNVSTLELGDSALYLCASSPGQAVPYGYTFGSGTRLTVV.

The chain uses TRBV28 and TRBJ2-7, with 8 nucleotides matching TRBD1. Trimming took 7 bases from V and 0 from J; bases not matched to a gene: 8. Germline V CDR1 and CDR2: MDHEN, SYDVKM. This CDR3 region has 15 residues. CDR3 DNA sequence: TGTGCCAGCATGTCCCCGGGACAGGCCTCCTACGAGCAGTACTTC. It is translated as CASMSPGQASYEQYF.

This clone was counted only a few times. The chain joins TRBV11-2 to TRBJ1-1; D gene unclear. Deletions cut 5 bases from V and 5 bases from J, with 9 bases between. Per the germline V gene, CDR1 is SGHAT and CDR2 is FQNNGV. This CDR3 is 12 amino acids long. CDR3 in DNA: TGTGCCAGCAGCCGTTCGGAGACTGAAGCTTTCTTT. Translation gives CASSRSETEAFF.

The CDR3 region has the DNA TGCGCCAGCAGCCTGACCCTCCTAGGCGGTAATGAGCAGTTCTTC. This gives the protein CASSLTLLGGNEQFF. This chain links TRBV5-1 with TRBJ2-1; D is undetermined. This CDR3 has 15 amino acids. Germline V gene sequence: CDR1 SGHRS, CDR2 YFSETQ. Trimming removed 4 bases at V and 7 bases at J, with 18 bases between.

The V and J genes are TRBV9 and TRBJ2-5; D ambiguous. The DNA end lines up better with TRBJ2-7; the J call may be wrong. This CDR3 has 14 residues. Germline-derived CDR1 and CDR2 are SGDLS and YYNGEE. CDR3 in amino acids: CASSVGRNSYEQYF. Written as DNA, the CDR3 is TGTGCCAGCAGCGTAGGGCGGAACTCCTACGAGCAGTACTTC.

In its sample, this clone was seen a few times. The chain carries TRBV29-1 and TRBJ1-2; 8 nucleotides align to TRBD1. Trimming at V came to 6 bases and at J to 8 bases, leaving 8 bases not matched to a gene. CDR3 length equals 12 residues. Germline CDR1 SQVTM, CDR2 ANQGSEA. The CDR3 here is CSVPGTGDGYTF. CDR3 nucleotides: TGCAGCGTACCCGGGACAGGAGACGGCTACACCTTC.

V gene TRBV15 combines with J gene TRBJ2-1; 10 nucleotides match TRBD2. Germline V CDR1 and CDR2: LNHNV, YYDKDF (reference sequence). Losses at the gene ends were 2 bases for V and 8 bases for J; bases not matched to a gene: 9. The CDR3 covers 16 residues. DNA of the CDR3: TGTGCCACCAGCAGACCCGAGCGGGAGGGTTGGTATGAGCAGTTCTTC. It yields the protein CATSRPEREGWYEQFF.

The rearrangement links TRBV7-9 to TRBJ1-3, with D uncertain. This CDR3 is 15 amino acids long. V lost 1 base, J lost 0 bases, and 7 bases lay in between. The V gene's germline CDR1 is SEHNR and CDR2 FQNEAQ (reference sequence). DNA of the CDR3: TGTGCCAGCAGCTTAGGGCAGGCCTCTGGAAACACCATATATTTT. This translates into CASSLGQASGNTIYF.

This clone was seen a single time. This sequence joins TRBV6-5 and TRBJ1-2; D possibly corresponds to TRBD1 (5 bases). Per germline, CDR1 MNHEY and CDR2 SVGAGI. Trimming stripped 0 bases from V and 4 bases from J, with 6 bases between. This CDR3 contains 13 residues. The CDR3 here is CASSYSGGYGYTF. The DNA of the CDR3 is TGTGCCAGCAGTTACTCCGGGGGCTATGGCTACACCTTC.

This chain uses TRBV5-4 with TRBJ2-1; no clear D gene. V was cut by 2 bases and J by 4 bases, with 7 bases left in between. The length of the CDR3 is 13 residues. Germline values: CDR1 SGHNT, CDR2 YYREEE (reference sequence). The CDR3 region has the DNA TGTGCCAGCAGCTTTGCAGAATACAATGAGCAGTTCTTC. It yields the protein CASSFAEYNEQFF.

The rearrangement uses TRBV2 and TRBJ1-2; 7 bases match TRBD1. V was clipped by 11 bases and J by 8 bases; unmatched bases: 11. CDR1 is SNHLY and CDR2 is FYNNEI in the germline V gene. This CDR3 comprises 12 residues. In DNA form, the CDR3 reads TGTGCCGGGACCGGGACAGAAAGAGGCTACACCTTC. It encodes CAGTGTERGYTF.

This clone was counted a few times. V gene TRBV27 combines with J gene TRBJ2-7, with 8 bases matching TRBD2. The germline V gene has CDR1 MNHEY and CDR2 SMNVEV (reference sequence). Trimming cost V 6 bases and J 6 bases; bases outside gene matches: 10. The CDR3 is 14 residues long. The CDR3 here is CASRSLGTRIEQYF. DNA of the CDR3: TGTGCCAGCAGGTCTCTCGGGACTAGAATCGAGCAGTACTTC.

V usage is TRBV19 and J usage is TRBJ2-2; no clear D. Germline lookup yields CDR1 LNHDA and CDR2 SQIVND (reference sequence). V was pared by 9 bases and J by 6 bases, with 14 bases between. This CDR3 has 13 amino acids. Written as DNA, the CDR3 is TGTGCCAGCCTCCTGGAGCCTGCCGGGGAGCTGTTTTTT. This sequence encodes CASLLEPAGELFF.

The V call is TRBV7-8, the J call TRBJ2-2; 8 nucleotides match TRBD1. Germline assignment: CDR1 SGHVS and CDR2 FQNEAQ. J lost 8 bases, V lost 1 base, and 3 bases had no gene match. CDR3 length equals 14 residues. The CDR3 bases are TGTGCCAGCAGCTTAGGGACAGGGTCTGGGGAGCTGTTTTTT. The encoded protein is CASSLGTGSGELFF. The variable domain in full, with the rest retrieved from reference TRBV7-8 and TRBJ2-2, is GAGVSQSPRYKVAKRGQDVALRCDPISGHVSLFWYQQALGQGPEFLTYFQNEAQLDKSGLPSDRFFAERPEGSVSTLKIQRTQQEDSAVYLCASSLGTGSGELFFGEGSRLTVL.

The chain recombines TRBV4-2 with TRBJ2-1, with TRBD2 matching over 10 bases. Germline CDR1 LGHNA, CDR2 YNFKEQ. This CDR3 has 17 amino acids. Trimming took 0 bases from V and 1 from J; bases not matched to a gene: 3. This chain's CDR3 is CASSQDTTSGSYNEQFF. DNA of the CDR3: TGTGCCAGCAGCCAAGATACGACTAGCGGGTCCTACAATGAGCAGTTCTTC.